Listed below are T cell receptor beta chains from one sample, sequenced in a study of beta chain features in type 1 diabetes. Data came from immunoSEQ multiplex PCR; TCRdb stores just in-frame clones and leaves some out. The data show about 160,000 clones, with around 8.4% seen just once and approximately 0.54% held by the top ten. The sample comprised central memory CD4+ T cells from blood. These receptor sequences come from a woman between 18 and 30 years old with type 1 diabetes. Both conserved end residues are part of each CDR3. Fields, in order: clone size, J gene, D gene, V gene, CDR3 DNA, CDR3 protein. A D gene is named only where the DNA matches it firmly. Some rows mark clone size as missing; the rest say once, few, many or name a class of expanded clone.

>.|TRBJ2-3|TRBD1|TRBV5-1
TGCGCCAGCAGTACCGGGACAGGGGGCATAAATACGCAGTATTTT
CASSTGTGGINTQYF
>few|TRBJ1-5|.|TRBV6-6
TGTGCCAGCAGTACAGGGACCGCCCGGCCCCAGCATTTT
CASSTGTARPQHF
>few|TRBJ1-1|.|TRBV7-2
TGTGCCAGCAGCTACGATCAGGGCCCGAGTGAAGCTTTCTTT
CASSYDQGPSEAFF
>.|TRBJ1-4|TRBD1|TRBV5-4
TGTGCCAGCAGCTTGCAGGGGGCAAGTGAAAAACTGTTTTTT
CASSLQGASEKLFF
>.|TRBJ2-7|.|TRBV7-2
TGTGCCAGCAGCCACTACAGGGCGGACTACGAGCAGTACTTC
CASSHYRADYEQYF
>few|TRBJ2-2|TRBD2|TRBV30
TGTGCCTGGAGCCAAGGGATAGCGGGAGGACCCGGGGAGCTGTTTTTT
CAWSQGIAGGPGELFF
>few|TRBJ2-5|.|TRBV7-6
TGTGCCAGCAGCCCCACTCTAGAGACCCAGTACTTC
CASSPTLETQYF
>few|TRBJ2-1|TRBD2|TRBV5-1
TGCGCCAGCAGCTTGGGCCAGCGGGAAAACAATGAGCAGTTCTTC
CASSLGQRENNEQFF
>.|TRBJ1-2|.|TRBV18
TGTGCCAGCTCTCAGAGTGGGGAGGGCTCTGGCTACACCTTC
CASSQSGEGSGYTF
>few|TRBJ2-1|TRBD2|TRBV28
TGTGCCAGCAGTTTAATTAGCGGGAGGTCCTACAATGAGCAGTTCTTC
CASSLISGRSYNEQFF
>.|TRBJ1-2|TRBD1|TRBV6-5
TGTGCCAGCAGTTACAAGGACAGGTCCTATGGCTACACCTTC
CASSYKDRSYGYTF
>.|TRBJ2-3|TRBD1|TRBV5-1
TGCGCCAGCAGCTTGGCCCGGGACAGTCTTAGAGATACGCAGTATTTT
CASSLARDSLRDTQYF
>few|TRBJ2-5|.|TRBV7-9
TGTGCCAGCAGCATCAGCTGGAGGGTTCGGCAAGAGACCCAGTACTTC
CASSISWRVRQETQYF
>.|TRBJ2-1|.|TRBV4-2
TGTGCCAGCACCAGTGGGGGCGGGGGTAAGAACAATGAGCAGTTCTTC
CASTSGGGGKNNEQFF